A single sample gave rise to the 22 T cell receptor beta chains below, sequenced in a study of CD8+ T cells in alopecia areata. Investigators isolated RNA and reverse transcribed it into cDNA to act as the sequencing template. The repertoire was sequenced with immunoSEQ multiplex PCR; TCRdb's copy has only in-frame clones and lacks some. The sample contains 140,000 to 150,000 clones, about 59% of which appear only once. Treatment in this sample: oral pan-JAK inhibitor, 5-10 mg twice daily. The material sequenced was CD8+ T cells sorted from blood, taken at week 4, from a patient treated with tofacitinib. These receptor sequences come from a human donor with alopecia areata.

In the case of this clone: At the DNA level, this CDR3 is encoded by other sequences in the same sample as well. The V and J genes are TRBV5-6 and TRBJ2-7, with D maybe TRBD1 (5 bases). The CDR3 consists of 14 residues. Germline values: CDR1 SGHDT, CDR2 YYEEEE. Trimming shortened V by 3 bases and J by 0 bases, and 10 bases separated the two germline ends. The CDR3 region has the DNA TGTGCCAGCAGCTCTCAGGGTGCCTCCTACGAGCAGTACTTC. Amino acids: CASSSQGASYEQYF.

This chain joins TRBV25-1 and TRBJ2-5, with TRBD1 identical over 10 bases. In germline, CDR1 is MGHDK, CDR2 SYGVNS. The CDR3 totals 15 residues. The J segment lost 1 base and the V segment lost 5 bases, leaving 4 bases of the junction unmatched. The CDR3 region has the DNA TGTGCCAGCAGTCCGGACAGGGGGATCCAAGAGACCCAGTACTTC. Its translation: CASSPDRGIQETQYF.

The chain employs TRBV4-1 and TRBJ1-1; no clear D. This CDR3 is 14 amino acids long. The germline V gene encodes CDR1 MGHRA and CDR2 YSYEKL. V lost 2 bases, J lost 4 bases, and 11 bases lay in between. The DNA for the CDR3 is TGCGCCAGCAGCCAAACTTTAGCGATCACTGAAGCTTTCTTT. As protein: CASSQTLAITEAFF.

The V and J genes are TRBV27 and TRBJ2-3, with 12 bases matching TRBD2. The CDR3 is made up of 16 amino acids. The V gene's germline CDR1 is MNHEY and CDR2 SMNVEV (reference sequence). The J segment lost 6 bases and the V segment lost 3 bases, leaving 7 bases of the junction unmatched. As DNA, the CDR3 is TGTGCCAGCAGTTTGGTCCTAGCGGGGGGGCACGATACGCAGTATTTT. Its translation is CASSLVLAGGHDTQYF.

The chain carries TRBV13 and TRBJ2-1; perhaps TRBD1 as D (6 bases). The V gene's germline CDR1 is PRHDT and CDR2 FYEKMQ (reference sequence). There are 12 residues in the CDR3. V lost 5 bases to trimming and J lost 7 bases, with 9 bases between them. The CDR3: CASSETGNEQFF. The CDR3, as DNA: TGTGCCAGCAGCGAAACAGGGAATGAGCAGTTCTTC.

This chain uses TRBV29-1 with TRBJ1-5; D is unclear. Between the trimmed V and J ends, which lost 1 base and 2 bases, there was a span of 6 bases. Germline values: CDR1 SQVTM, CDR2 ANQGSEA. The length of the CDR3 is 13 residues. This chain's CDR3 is CSVEVEGNQPQHF. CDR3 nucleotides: TGCAGCGTTGAAGTGGAGGGCAATCAGCCCCAGCATTTT.

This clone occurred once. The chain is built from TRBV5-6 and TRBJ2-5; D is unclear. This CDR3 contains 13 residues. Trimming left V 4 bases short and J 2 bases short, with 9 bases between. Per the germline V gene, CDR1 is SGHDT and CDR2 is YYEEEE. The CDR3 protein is CASSPALQETQYF. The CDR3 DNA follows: TGTGCCAGCAGCCCGGCACTACAAGAGACCCAGTACTTC. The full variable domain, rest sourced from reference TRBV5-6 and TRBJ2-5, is DAGVTQSPTHLIKTRGQQVTLRCSPKSGHDTVSWYQQALGQGPQFIFQYYEEEERQRGNFPDRFSGHQFPNYSSELNVNALLLGDSALYLCASSPALQETQYFGPGTRLLVL.

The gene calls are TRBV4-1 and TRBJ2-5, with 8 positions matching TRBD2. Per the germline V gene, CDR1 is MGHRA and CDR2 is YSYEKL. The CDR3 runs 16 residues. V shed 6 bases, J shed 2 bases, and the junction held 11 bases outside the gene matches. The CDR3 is CASSLQSGGRQETQYF. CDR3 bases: TGCGCCAGCAGTCTTCAATCGGGGGGGCGTCAAGAGACCCAGTACTTC.

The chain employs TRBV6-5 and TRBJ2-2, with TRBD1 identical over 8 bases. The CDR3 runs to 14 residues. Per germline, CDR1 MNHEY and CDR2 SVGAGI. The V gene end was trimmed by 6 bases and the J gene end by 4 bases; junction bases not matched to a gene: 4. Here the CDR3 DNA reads TGTGCCAGCAGGGGGACAGGATCCACCGGGGAGCTGTTTTTT. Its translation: CASRGTGSTGELFF.

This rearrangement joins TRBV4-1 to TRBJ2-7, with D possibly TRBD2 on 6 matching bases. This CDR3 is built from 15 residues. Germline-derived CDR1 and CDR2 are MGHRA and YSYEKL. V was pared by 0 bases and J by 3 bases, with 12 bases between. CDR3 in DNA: TGCGCCAGCAGCCAAGATATGGTGGGAGGCTACGAGCAGTACTTC. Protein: CASSQDMVGGYEQYF.

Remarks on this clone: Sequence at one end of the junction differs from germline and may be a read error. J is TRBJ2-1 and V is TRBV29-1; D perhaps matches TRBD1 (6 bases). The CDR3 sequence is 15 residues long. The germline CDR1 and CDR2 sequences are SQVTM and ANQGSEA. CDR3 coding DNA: TGCAGCGTGGAAGGAACAGGGACGGGATACAATGAGCAGTTCTTC. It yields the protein CSVEGTGTGYNEQFF.

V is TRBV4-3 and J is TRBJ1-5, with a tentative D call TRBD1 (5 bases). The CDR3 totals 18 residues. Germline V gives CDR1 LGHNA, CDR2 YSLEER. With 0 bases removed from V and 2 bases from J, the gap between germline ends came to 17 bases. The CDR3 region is CASSQDLPGRSGNQPQHF. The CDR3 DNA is TGCGCCAGCAGCCAAGATCTCCCAGGGCGGTCCGGCAATCAGCCCCAGCATTTT.

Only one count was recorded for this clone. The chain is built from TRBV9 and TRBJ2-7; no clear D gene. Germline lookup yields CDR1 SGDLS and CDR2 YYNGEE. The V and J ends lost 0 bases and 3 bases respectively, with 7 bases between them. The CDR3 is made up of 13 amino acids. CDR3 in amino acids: CASSVATGYEQYF. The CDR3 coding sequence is TGTGCCAGCAGCGTAGCTACGGGCTACGAGCAGTACTTC.

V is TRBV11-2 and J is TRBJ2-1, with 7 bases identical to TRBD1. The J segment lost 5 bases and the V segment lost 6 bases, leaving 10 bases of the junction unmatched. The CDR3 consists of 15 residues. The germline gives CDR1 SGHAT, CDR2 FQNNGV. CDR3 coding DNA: TGTGCCAGCAGTTATCCCTGGGGACAGCACAATGAGCAGTTCTTC. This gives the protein CASSYPWGQHNEQFF.

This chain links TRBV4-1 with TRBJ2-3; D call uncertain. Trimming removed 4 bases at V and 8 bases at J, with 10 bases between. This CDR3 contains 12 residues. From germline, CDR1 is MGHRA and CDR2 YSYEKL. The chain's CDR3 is CASSLQGGTQYF. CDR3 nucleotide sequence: TGCGCCAGCAGCCTCCAAGGTGGTACGCAGTATTTT.

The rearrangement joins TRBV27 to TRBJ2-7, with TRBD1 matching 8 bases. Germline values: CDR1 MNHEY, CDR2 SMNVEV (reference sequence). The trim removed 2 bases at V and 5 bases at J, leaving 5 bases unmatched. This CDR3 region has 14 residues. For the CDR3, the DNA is TGTGCCAGCAGTTTAGGACAGGGTATGCACGAGCAGTACTTC. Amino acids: CASSLGQGMHEQYF.

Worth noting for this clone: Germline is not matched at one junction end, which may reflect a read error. The CDR3, as DNA: TGTGCCAGCAGCTTACCGGGGTACTATGGCTACGCCTTC. This codes for CASSLPGYYGYAF. The chain joins TRBV7-9 to TRBJ1-2; D is uncertain. Germline V gene lookup returns CDR1 SEHNR and CDR2 FQNEAQ (reference sequence). The length of the CDR3 is 13 residues.

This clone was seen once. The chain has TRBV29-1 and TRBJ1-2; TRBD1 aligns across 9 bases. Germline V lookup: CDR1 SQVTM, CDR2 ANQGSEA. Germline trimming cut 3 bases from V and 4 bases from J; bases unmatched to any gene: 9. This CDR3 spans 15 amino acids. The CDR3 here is CSVEGAGDRVYGYTF. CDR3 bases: TGCAGCGTTGAGGGGGCAGGGGACAGGGTCTATGGCTACACCTTC.

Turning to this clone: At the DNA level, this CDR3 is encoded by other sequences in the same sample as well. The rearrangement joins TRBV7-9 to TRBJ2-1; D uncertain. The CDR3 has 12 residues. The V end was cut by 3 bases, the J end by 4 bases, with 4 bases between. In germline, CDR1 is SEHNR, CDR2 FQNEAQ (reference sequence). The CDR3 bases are TGTGCCAGCAGCTTCGGGTACAATGAGCAGTTCTTC. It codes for CASSFGYNEQFF.

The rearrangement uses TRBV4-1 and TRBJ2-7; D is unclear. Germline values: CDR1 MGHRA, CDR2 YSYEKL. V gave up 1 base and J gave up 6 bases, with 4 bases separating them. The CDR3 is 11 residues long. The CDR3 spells CASSQGSEQYF. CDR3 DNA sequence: TGCGCCAGCAGCCAAGGGAGCGAGCAGTACTTC.

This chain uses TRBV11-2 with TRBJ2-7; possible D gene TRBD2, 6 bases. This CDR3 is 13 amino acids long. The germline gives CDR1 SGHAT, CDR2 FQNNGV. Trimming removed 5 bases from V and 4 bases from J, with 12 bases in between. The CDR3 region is CASSLSGGYEQYF. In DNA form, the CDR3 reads TGTGCCAGCAGCCTCAGTGGGGGGTACGAGCAGTACTTC.

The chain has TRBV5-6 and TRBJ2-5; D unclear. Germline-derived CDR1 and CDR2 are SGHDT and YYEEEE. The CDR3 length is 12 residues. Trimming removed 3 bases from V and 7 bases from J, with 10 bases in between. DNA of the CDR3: TGTGCCAGCAGCTCCCCCAAGGGGACCCAGTACTTC. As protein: CASSSPKGTQYF.